The 6 T cell receptor beta chains below come from one sample, sequenced in a study of blood T cell repertoires in COVID-19. Here immunoSEQ multiplex PCR was the method, and the copy in TCRdb shows in-frame clones only, minus some. The data hold fewer than 150,000 clones, with around 85% observed a single time. Material: peripheral blood. The receptor set was obtained from a woman aged 60 to 75 with COVID-19, enrolled during active disease.

J is TRBJ1-4 and V is TRBV4-1, with no clear D. The CDR3 is 15 residues long. V gave up 0 bases and J gave up 8 bases, with 13 bases separating them. Germline V CDR1 and CDR2: MGHRA, YSYEKL. CDR3 bases: TGCGCCAGCAGCCAAGATCGAGTTTTAAAAGAAAAACTGTTTTTT. Amino acid sequence: CASSQDRVLKEKLFF.

The J gene is TRBJ1-5, the V gene TRBV6-5; TRBD1 matches at 9 bases. V dropped 4 bases and J dropped 2; count of bases not matched to a gene: 3. CDR3 length: 15 residues. Germline V CDR1 and CDR2: MNHEY, SVGAGI. The CDR3 DNA reads as TGTGCCAGCAGTTCCCGGACAGGGGGCAATCAGCCCCAGCATTTT. It encodes CASSSRTGGNQPQHF.

V and J are TRBV7-9 and TRBJ1-3; D unresolved. V lost 3 bases and J lost 6, with 12 bases in between. The CDR3 is 14 amino acids. The V gene's germline CDR1 is SEHNR and CDR2 FQNEAQ (reference sequence). This chain's CDR3 is CASSFQADKNTIYF. The DNA for the CDR3 is TGTGCCAGCAGCTTTCAGGCCGATAAAAACACCATATATTTT.

This sequence joins TRBV5-1 and TRBJ1-2, with TRBD1 matching over 9 bases. Germline V gives CDR1 SGHRS, CDR2 YFSETQ. V lost 4 bases to trimming and J lost 7 bases; unmatched junction nucleotides: 8. The CDR3 is made up of 14 amino acids. Written as DNA, the CDR3 is TGCGCCAGCAGCGTAGGGACAGGGTCTATTGGCTACACCTTC. This gives the protein CASSVGTGSIGYTF.

The chain is built from TRBV6-6 and TRBJ1-1; perhaps TRBD1 as D (6 bases). Germline V gene sequence: CDR1 MNHNY, CDR2 SVGAGI (reference sequence). Deletions cut 11 bases from V and 1 base from J, with 14 bases between. The CDR3 is 13 residues long. The DNA of the CDR3 is TGTGCCGCAACAGAACAGGGGAACACTGAAGCTTTCTTT. Translation: CAATEQGNTEAFF.

The gene calls are TRBV27 and TRBJ1-4; 11 bases line up with TRBD1. Losses at the gene ends were 5 bases for V and 6 bases for J; bases not matched to a gene: 8. The CDR3 runs to 16 residues. Germline assignment: CDR1 MNHEY and CDR2 SMNVEV (reference sequence). CDR3 in amino acids: CASSLIPGQGDEKLFF. The CDR3 nucleotides are TGTGCCAGCAGTCTCATTCCGGGACAGGGGGATGAAAAACTGTTTTTT.